The sequence of this T cell receptor beta chain was determined in a study of T cells after yellow fever vaccination. Concerning this clonotype itself: Its antigen is unidentified.

Germline loops: CDR1 SGHAT, CDR2 FQNNGV. The CDR3 is 15 residues long. Germline trimming cut 3 bases from V and 8 bases from J; bases unmatched to any gene: 6. Each CDR3 protein gets one entry after TCRdb re-called the 5' RACE reads with MiXCR. The repertoire consists of fewer than 450,000 distinct CDR3 sequences, with approximately 8% occurring once and the leading ten covering 15% to 20%. Overall study results and limits: Reappearing after the booster were most of the clones from primary vaccination (roughly 96% CD4, approximately 88% CD8).

Source: PBMCs, taken roughly seven weeks after the first yellow fever vaccination. The V gene is TRBV11-2, the J gene TRBJ2-1; TRBD1 matches 11 bases. This TCR was recovered from a man between 18 and 35 years old who received the YFV17D yellow fever vaccine. The CDR3 reads CASSLPGQGGYEQFF. CDR3 sequence (DNA): TGTGCCAGCAGCTTGCCGGGACAGGGGGGGTATGAGCAGTTCTTC. Full variable domain (remainder filled in from reference TRBV11-2 and TRBJ2-1): EAGVAQSPRYKIIEKRQSVAFWCNPISGHATLYWYQQILGQGPKLLIQFQNNGVVDDSQLPKDRFSAERLKGVDSTLKIQPAKLEDSAVYLCASSLPGQGGYEQFFGPGTRLTVL.